The subject of this entry is one T cell receptor (beta chain). The CDR3 contains 14 residues. Looked up from germline, CDR1 is LNHDA and CDR2 is SQIVND (reference sequence). J was trimmed by 4 bases and V by 5 bases; bases with no gene match: 4. The sample belongs to a study of OX40 agonist ivuxolimab in advanced cancers. At the level of the study: Every 2 weeks, patients got intravenous ivuxolimab at one of six dose levels (0.01-10 mg/kg).

Produced via immunoSEQ multiplex PCR; TCRdb's table is partial and in-frame only. The sample has about 32,000 clones, roughly 89% seen once. The chain uses TRBV19 and TRBJ2-7, with 11 positions matching TRBD1. The sample in question was CD4+ or CD8+ T cells sorted from blood, obtained in a trial of the OX40 agonist ivuxolimab. The TCR sequence derives from an adult with an advanced solid tumor such as melanoma, head and neck, liver or kidney cancer. The CDR3 is CASSSGQGAYEQYF. The CDR3 DNA sequence: TGTGCCAGTAGTTCCGGACAGGGGGCTTACGAGCAGTACTTC. Filled out from reference TRBV19 and TRBJ2-7, the complete variable domain reads DGGITQSPKYLFRKEGQNVTLSCEQNLNHDAMYWYRQDPGQGLRLIYYSQIVNDFQKGDIAEGYSVSREKKESFPLTVTSAQKNPTAFYLCASSSGQGAYEQYFGPGTRLTVT.